This TCR beta chain was documented in a study of vaccination and CD4 T cells after COVID-19. The CDR3 covers 16 residues. V trimming: 2 bases; J trimming: 2 bases; junction bases outside the gene matches: 1. CDR1 MNHNS and CDR2 SASEGT come from the germline V gene. This sample's treatment: roughly 10-day PBMC culture with coronavirus spike peptide pools or control peptides (ViraFEST assay). The assay that was used to sequence DNA from cultured CD4+ T cells was the Oncomine TCR Beta short-read assay. MiXCR, applied by TCRdb to the PCR reads, yields one record per CDR3 protein. Of some 10,000 distinct CDR3 sequences in the sample, 64% are singletons; the top ten hold 30% to 40%. As concerns this clonotype: Its antigen is not identified.

The J gene is TRBJ2-6, the V gene TRBV6-1; 9 bases are a match to TRBD1. The TCR originated in a human donor who had recovered from COVID-19. Sequencing was carried out using CD4+ T cells from blood, cultured in vitro. CDR3 amino acids: CASSENRGPGANVLTF. The DNA for the CDR3 is TGTGCCAGCAGTGAAAACAGGGGGCCTGGGGCCAACGTCCTGACTTTC.